One sample yielded the 20 T cell receptor beta chains listed below, sequenced in a study of blood T cells in healthy people across ages. Primers used in a second PCR of about 6 to 11 cycles were a sample-barcoded 5' primer and a J-beta primer mix. TCRdb fed the 5' RACE reads into MiXCR, producing one record per CDR3 protein. The sample lists approximately 1.5 million distinct CDR3 sequences, around 40% occurring once. Sequences were obtained from blood. The source is a woman between 18 and 29 years old in good health.

This clonotype was picked up a small number of times. This chain links TRBV9 with TRBJ2-1; TRBD1 aligns across 10 bases. The CDR3 consists of 16 residues. CDR1 SGDLS and CDR2 YYNGEE come from the germline V gene. The ends lost 3 bases at V and 3 bases at J; junction bases unmatched: 6. The DNA of the CDR3 is TGTGCCAGCAGCGACCGGGACAGGGGATTCTACAATGAGCAGTTCTTC. It specifies CASSDRDRGFYNEQFF. Variable domain in full (rest from reference TRBV9 and TRBJ2-1): DSGVTQTPKHLITATGQRVTLRCSPRSGDLSVYWYQQSLDQGLQFLIQYYNGEERAKGNILERFSAQQFPDLHSELNLSSLELGDSALYFCASSDRDRGFYNEQFFGPGTRLTVL.

In its sample, this clonotype was seen a few times. The V call is TRBV6-2 or TRBV6-3, the J call TRBJ2-4; D call uncertain. V lost 3 bases and J 14 bases, leaving 11 bases between the germline ends. Germline values: CDR1 MNHEY, CDR2 SVGEGT. The CDR3 contains 11 residues. The CDR3 reads CASSYGGAEYF. As DNA, the CDR3 is TGTGCCAGCAGTTATGGCGGTGCTGAGTACTTC.

This clonotype was observed a handful of times. Here the CDR3 DNA reads TGTGCCAGCAGTTCCGGGACAGGGGGGCGTTGGGAGACCCAGTACTTC. Protein product: CASSSGTGGRWETQYF. V is TRBV12-3 or TRBV12-4 and J is TRBJ2-5; 11 bases fit TRBD1. Trimming at V came to 4 bases and at J to 5 bases, leaving 9 bases not matched to a gene. The CDR3 has 16 residues.

The V call is TRBV18, the J call TRBJ1-2; D not certain. The V end was cut by 2 bases, the J end by 4 bases, with 11 bases between. The CDR3 extends over 14 amino acids. The germline V gene has CDR1 KGHSH and CDR2 LQKENI. CDR3: CASSPWEGSYGYTF. CDR3 bases: TGTGCCAGCTCACCATGGGAGGGATCCTATGGCTACACCTTC.

V is TRBV20-1 and J is TRBJ1-2; D call uncertain. Germline V CDR1 and CDR2: DFQATT, SNEGSKA (reference sequence). The CDR3 contains 12 residues. Between the trimmed V and J ends, which lost 0 bases and 3 bases, there was a span of 5 bases. The CDR3 coding sequence is TGCAGTGCTAGAGACCGGGACTATGGCTACACCTTC. It specifies CSARDRDYGYTF.

Concerning this clonotype: A read error may account for a junction end that differs from germline. This chain connects TRBV28 to TRBJ2-1; the D gene is possibly TRBD1 (6 bases). This CDR3 spans 16 amino acids. Germline lookup yields CDR1 MDHEN and CDR2 SYDVKM. This CDR3 reads CVSSQGGIPTVNEQFF. In nucleotides, the CDR3 is TGTGTCAGCAGCCAAGGGGGAATCCCAACGGTCAATGAGCAGTTCTTC. Together with reference TRBV28 and TRBJ2-1, the CDR3 gives the full variable domain: DVKVTQSSRYLVKRTGEKVFLECVQDMDHENMFWYRQDPGLGLRLIYFSYDVKMKEKGDIPEGYSVSREKKERFSLILESASTNQTSMYLCVSSQGGIPTVNEQFFGPGTRLTVL.

The chain employs TRBV30 and TRBJ2-1, with no clear D. CDR1 GTSNPN and CDR2 SVGIG come from the germline V gene (reference sequence). The CDR3 covers 13 residues. The V end was cut by 0 bases, the J end by 7 bases, with 10 bases between. The CDR3, as DNA: TGTGCCTGGAGTGTAGGATTTAGGAATGAGCAGTTCTTC. It encodes CAWSVGFRNEQFF.

This clonotype was picked up a small number of times. The chain links TRBV7-6 to TRBJ1-1; 7 bases are shared with TRBD1. The CDR3 is 15 residues long. V trimming: 1 base; J trimming: 5 bases; junction bases outside the gene matches: 7. Per the germline V gene, CDR1 is SGHVS and CDR2 is FNYEAQ. The CDR3 loop reads CASSLEAGGGTEAFF. CDR3 nucleotides: TGTGCCAGCAGCTTAGAGGCAGGGGGGGGGACTGAAGCTTTCTTT.

A few counts support this clonotype. The CDR3 loop reads CACRPAADTQYF. The CDR3, as DNA: TGTGCCTGCCGCCCAGCCGCAGATACGCAGTATTTT. The chain has TRBV12-3 or TRBV12-4 and TRBJ2-3; D call uncertain. CDR3 length: 12 amino acids. The V and J ends lost 11 bases and 4 bases respectively, with 13 bases between them.

V and J are TRBV9 and TRBJ2-7; D gene ambiguous. V was shortened by 0 bases and J by 0 bases, with 10 bases between the two germline ends. The CDR3 extends over 15 amino acids. Per the germline V gene, CDR1 is SGDLS and CDR2 is YYNGEE. The CDR3 sequence: CASSVGVGSSYEQYF. CDR3 in DNA: TGTGCCAGCAGCGTAGGAGTCGGAAGCTCCTACGAGCAGTACTTC.

V gene TRBV28 combines with J gene TRBJ2-6; D uncertain. CDR1 and CDR2 (germline): MDHEN, SYDVKM. Between the trimmed V and J ends, which lost 5 bases and 0 bases, there was a span of 8 bases. The CDR3 consists of 15 residues. This CDR3 is CASSVYRSGANVLTF. Here the CDR3 DNA reads TGTGCCAGCAGTGTATACCGCTCTGGGGCCAACGTCCTGACTTTC.

This clonotype was recorded many times. The chain employs TRBV7-2 and TRBJ2-6; D unclear. Trimming stripped 3 bases from V and 0 bases from J, with 6 bases between. The germline gives CDR1 SGHTA, CDR2 FQGNSA. This CDR3 region has 15 residues. This chain's CDR3 is CASSFSSSGANVLTF. As DNA, the CDR3 is TGTGCCAGCAGCTTTTCGAGCTCTGGGGCCAACGTCCTGACTTTC.

The gene calls are TRBV12-3 or TRBV12-4 and TRBJ2-3; D uncertain. The CDR3 spans 13 residues. V dropped 6 bases and J dropped 6 bases, with 13 bases sitting between them. The CDR3 region is CASSRVGEDTQYF. CDR3 nucleotides: TGTGCCAGCAGCCGGGTGGGTGAGGATACGCAGTATTTT.

Note on this clonotype: A much bigger clone sits one base away, suggesting this may be a read error. V is TRBV6-5 and J is TRBJ2-6; 8 nucleotides align to TRBD2. This CDR3 region has 14 residues. The V gene's germline CDR1 is MNHEY and CDR2 SVGAGI. The CDR3 reads CASSYPGGANILTF. CDR3 coding DNA: TGTGCCAGCAGTTACCCGGGGGGGGCCAACATCCTGACTTTC.

This clonotype is a singleton in its sample. This chain links TRBV7-3 with TRBJ1-6; maybe TRBD1 (5 bases). In germline, CDR1 is SGHTA, CDR2 FQGTGA. V was shortened by 6 bases and J by 7 bases, with 16 bases between the two germline ends. This CDR3 has 15 residues. The CDR3 reads CASSVVGTANSPLHF. CDR3 coding DNA: TGTGCCAGCAGTGTAGTCGGGACTGCGAATTCACCCCTCCACTTT.

This clonotype was detected only once. The chain links TRBV5-1 to TRBJ2-7, with D perhaps TRBD1 (5 bases). The J call may be mistaken, given a closer DNA end match to TRBJ2-5. The germline CDR1 and CDR2 sequences are SGHRS and YFSETQ. This CDR3 contains 14 residues. The CDR3 region has the DNA TGCGCCAGCAGCGTGGCACAGGTGATTGAGACCCAGTACTTC. Translation gives CASSVAQVIETQYF.

This chain connects TRBV4-1 to TRBJ2-1; 13 nucleotides line up with TRBD2. Germline values: CDR1 MGHRA, CDR2 YSYEKL. The CDR3 is 16 residues long. After removal of 4 bases from V and 6 bases from J, the junction contained 6 bases not matched to a gene. The CDR3 DNA reads as TGCGCCAGCAGCCGAACTAGCGGGGGGGCCCCCAATGAGCAGTTCTTC. It codes for CASSRTSGGAPNEQFF.

This clonotype was seen more than once but under ten times. The chain combines TRBV28 with TRBJ1-5; D uncertain. Germline V gives CDR1 MDHEN, CDR2 SYDVKM. V gave up 8 bases and J gave up 9 bases, with 14 bases separating them. CDR3 length: 12 residues. The CDR3 DNA is TGTGCCAGCTCCTTGGGCAGGCGGCCCCAGCATTTT. Translated, it gives CASSLGRRPQHF.

This clonotype was picked up a small number of times. At one of its ends the junction is not consistent with the germline gene, which may arise from a read error. Here the CDR3 DNA reads TGTGCCAGCAGCCCCGACAGGGCGGAAAATCTGTTTTTT. This sequence encodes CASSPDRAENLFF. The genes are TRBV7-2 and TRBJ1-4, with 7 bases fitting TRBD1. CDR3 length: 13 amino acids. CDR1 is SGHTA, CDR2 FQGNSA, per germline.

Points on this clonotype: One junction end disagrees with the germline gene, perhaps due to a read error. The V gene is TRBV4-2, the J gene TRBJ2-6, with D perhaps TRBD2 (6 bases). The length of the CDR3 is 17 residues. The germline V gene has CDR1 LGHNA and CDR2 YNFKEQ. CDR3 nucleotides: TGTGCCAGCAGCCAACAGAGCGGGCTTTCTGGGACCAACGTCCTGACTTTC. This encodes CASSQQSGLSGTNVLTF.